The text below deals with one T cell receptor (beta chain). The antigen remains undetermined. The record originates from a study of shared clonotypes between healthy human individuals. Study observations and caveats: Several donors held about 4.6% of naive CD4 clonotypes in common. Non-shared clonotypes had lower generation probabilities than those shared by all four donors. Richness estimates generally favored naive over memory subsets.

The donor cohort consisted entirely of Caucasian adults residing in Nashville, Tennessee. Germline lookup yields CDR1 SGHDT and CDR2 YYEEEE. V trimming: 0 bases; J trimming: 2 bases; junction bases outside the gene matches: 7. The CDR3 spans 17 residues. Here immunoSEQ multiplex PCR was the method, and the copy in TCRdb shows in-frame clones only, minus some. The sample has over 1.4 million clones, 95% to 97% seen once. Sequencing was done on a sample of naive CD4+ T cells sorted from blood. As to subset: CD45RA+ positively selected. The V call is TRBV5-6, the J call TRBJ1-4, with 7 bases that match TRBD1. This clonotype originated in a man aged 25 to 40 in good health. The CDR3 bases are TGTGCCAGCAGCTTGGAAGGGGGCCCGTGGACTAATGAAAAACTGTTTTTT. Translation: CASSLEGGPWTNEKLFF. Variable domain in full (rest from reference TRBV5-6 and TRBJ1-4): DAGVTQSPTHLIKTRGQQVTLRCSPKSGHDTVSWYQQALGQGPQFIFQYYEEEERQRGNFPDRFSGHQFPNYSSELNVNALLLGDSALYLCASSLEGGPWTNEKLFFGSGTQLSVL.